This note documents a single T cell receptor beta chain sequence. V trimming: 4 bases; J trimming: 2 bases; junction bases outside the gene matches: 2. The CDR3 covers 15 residues. CDR1 is SGHDN, CDR2 FVKESK, per germline. The sample comes from a study of long-term antiretroviral therapy in people with HIV. The run of the v3.0 immunoSEQ assay was at survey level. Sequencing was performed with immunoSEQ multiplex PCR; in TCRdb, only in-frame clones are kept and a portion is missing. The sample shows over 30,000 clones, roughly 80% of them seen only once. The sample consisted of unsorted PBMCs, taken 1 year after starting antiretroviral therapy. The clonotype was recovered from a man aged 18 to 29 with HIV. V usage is TRBV14 and J usage is TRBJ2-1, with 10 bases matching TRBD2. Here the CDR3 DNA reads TGTGCCAGCAGCCTGCTAGCGGGGGCCTACAATGAGCAGTTCTTC. It translates to CASSLLAGAYNEQFF.